This TCR beta chain was identified during a study of CD8 T cells in ankylosing spondylitis (TCRdb year 2017). Background for the entire study: T cell receptor beta repertoires were profiled in healthy donors and ankylosing spondylitis patients so that disease-linked TCR variants could be found. The whole study cohort included 108 healthy donors and over 20 ankylosing spondylitis patients. Peripheral blood was sampled, and synovial fluid was also collected from ankylosing spondylitis patients.

Sequencer: Illumina HiSeq 2500. TCR beta libraries were prepared by quantitative 5'-RACE with molecular barcodes. The source study handled its data this way. Disease-linked TCR variants were identified with a new computational method built on a probabilistic model of VDJ rearrangement. TCRdb passed the public sequencing reads through fastp at Q25 and MiXCR, retaining productive beta sequences. Every CDR3 protein is listed once, alongside the most common genes and DNA of its rows. The authors' filters were not applied to this entry. Recorded for this sample are about 160,000 distinct CDR3 sequences; 8.5% to 10% of them occurred a single time. The top ten hold around 16% of the sample. This clonotype appeared many times. Its antigen is unknown. Base qualities were left out, and no much larger clone turns up one base away. Results the study describes overall, beyond this receptor: A TCR beta motif made up of seven or eight highly homologous amino acid variants appeared to be characteristic of blood from ankylosing spondylitis patients. Some motif variants were previously reported in synovial fluid and blood of reactive arthritis patients, suggesting common disease-initiation mechanisms. The disease-linked clones showed a CD8+ phenotype and occurred at relatively low frequencies in peripheral blood. Significant enrichment of the disease-linked clones was reported in matched synovial fluid samples from ankylosing spondylitis patients.

V is pruned by 8 bases and J by 10 bases, leaving 7 bases of the junction without a gene match. The germline V gene specifies SNHLY as CDR1 and FYNNEI as CDR2. From its cysteine to its phenylalanine, the CDR3 spans 11 amino acids. Just CDR3 DNA is preserved here, 33 bases in frame from base 1. The V and J segments used are TRBV2 and TRBJ1-1, with 7 central nucleotides matching TRBD1. This receptor was taken from a female donor with ankylosing spondylitis or in good health (not recorded which). Specimen: blood, either unsorted or a sorted T cell fraction (not recorded which). The DNA is TGTGCCAGCGAGACAGGGAACGCAGCTTTCTTT. This sequence encodes CASETGNAAFF.